The clone carrying this T cell receptor beta chain came up once. Being one base from a much bigger clone, this may be a read error. Trimming took off 1 base at V and 2 bases at J, with 9 bases between the two ends. This CDR3 region has 14 residues. As for time point: persistent/refractory GD, antithyroid drugs over 5 years with positive TRAb. PBMCs were the source of the RNA used for TCR sequencing. The data derive from a study of regulatory T cells in long-lasting Graves disease. The authors built TCR beta libraries using iRepertoire HTBI primers and Arm-PCR of CDR3 regions. TCRdb passed the multiplex PCR reads through MiXCR, listing each CDR3 protein once. The repertoire consists of over 450,000 distinct CDR3 sequences, with 20% to 25% occurring once and the leading ten covering more than 6%.

The material was peripheral blood mononuclear cells (PBMCs), obtained when the disease was refractory, from a patient treated with antithyroid drugs. The receptor's source is a female donor with Graves disease. The J gene is TRBJ2-7, the V gene TRBV12-3 or TRBV12-4; no clear D. Written as DNA, the CDR3 is TGTGCCAGCAGTTTAGGGGCCACCCCCTACGAGCAGTACTTC. Residues: CASSLGATPYEQYF.